The present T cell receptor (beta chain) was sequenced within a study of T cells after yellow fever vaccination. On the study more broadly: For low cell numbers, libraries were made with SMART-Seq v4 Ultra Low Input.

The study, taken as a whole, reports: Some clonotypes, a small share, were shared between CD4 and CD8 compartments.

TCRdb independently ran MiXCR on the 5' RACE reads; one entry per CDR3 protein. There are 350,000 to 450,000 distinct CDR3 sequences in the sample; about 6% occur only once, and approximately 15% lies in the top ten. This clonotype appeared many times. Its antigen is not known. Sequences were derived from PBMCs, sampled 5 days after the yellow fever booster vaccination. The TCR originated in a man in his thirties or forties who received the YFV17D yellow fever vaccine.

This CDR3 is CATSDAKTGEASEQFF. The CDR3, as DNA: TGTGCCACCAGTGATGCAAAGACAGGGGAGGCCAGTGAGCAGTTCTTC. The V and J genes are TRBV24-1 and TRBJ2-1; 8 bases align to TRBD1. Trimming removed 3 bases from V and 9 bases from J; junction bases left unmatched: 12. Germline V gives CDR1 KGHDR, CDR2 SFDVKD. CDR3 length: 16 residues.